The TCR beta chain under discussion was sequenced for a study of tissue T cells after allogeneic stem cell transplantation. TCRdb's copy holds only in-frame clones and misses some; the assay was immunoSEQ multiplex PCR. The sample holds approximately 30,000 clones, 65% to 90% seen once. The V gene's germline CDR1 is SGHRS and CDR2 YFSETQ. The V end was cut by 4 bases, the J end by 4 bases, with 18 bases between. The CDR3 extends over 16 amino acids. The receptor's source is a woman aged 18-49 years who later had graft-versus-host disease after an allogeneic stem cell transplant. This chain joins TRBV5-1 and TRBJ1-3; D gene unclear. This material consisted of blood, taken before transplantation. In DNA form, the CDR3 reads TGCGCCAGCAGCCCCCCCAAGAAGACACTCGGAAACACCATATATTTT. Amino acids: CASSPPKKTLGNTIYF. Together with reference TRBV5-1 and TRBJ1-3, the CDR3 gives the full variable domain: KAGVTQTPRYLIKTRGQQVTLSCSPISGHRSVSWYQQTPGQGLQFLFEYFSETQRNKGNFPGRFSGRQFSNSRSEMNVSTLELGDSALYLCASSPPKKTLGNTIYFGEGSWLTVV.